The rows below give T cell receptor beta chains drawn from one sample of a study of blood T cell repertoires in COVID-19. The data were produced by immunoSEQ multiplex PCR, yet TCRdb's version contains in-frame clones alone and is incomplete. The sample lists some 93,000 clones, over 75% occurring once. Material for sequencing was peripheral blood. These receptor sequences come from a man between 60 and 70 years old with acute or convalescent COVID-19. The CDR3 runs from the conserved cysteine through the conserved F or W. D genes are given only for firm matches. Clone size, where shown, is once, few, many, or a class for clones that have expanded.

CDR3nt: TGTGCCAGCAGTTATAGGGGGAGCACAGGAGGCTACACCTTC
CDR3aa: CASSYRGSTGGYTF
v_gene: TRBV6-5
j_gene: TRBJ1-2
d_gene: NA
abundance: once

CDR3nt: TGTGCCAGTAGACCGACTAGCGGGAGCTCCTACGAGCAGTACTTC
CDR3aa: CASRPTSGSSYEQYF
v_gene: TRBV19
j_gene: TRBJ2-7
d_gene: TRBD2
abundance: NA

CDR3nt: TGCGCCAGCAGCCAAGAAATAGCCAGCGCAATCTACAATGAGCAGTTCTTC
CDR3aa: CASSQEIASAIYNEQFF
v_gene: TRBV4-1
j_gene: TRBJ2-1
d_gene: NA
abundance: NA

CDR3nt: TGTGCCAGCTCACCCGGGACAGGGGTGGACATTCAGTACTTC
CDR3aa: CASSPGTGVDIQYF
v_gene: TRBV18
j_gene: TRBJ2-4
d_gene: TRBD1
abundance: NA

CDR3nt: TGTGCCAGCAGCGCGGACATTCTCCATACGCAGTATTTT
CDR3aa: CASSADILHTQYF
v_gene: TRBV5-4
j_gene: TRBJ2-3
d_gene: NA
abundance: NA

CDR3nt: TGTGCCAGCAGTTTCGGGGACTATGGCTACACCTTC
CDR3aa: CASSFGDYGYTF
v_gene: TRBV5-4
j_gene: TRBJ1-2
d_gene: NA
abundance: few

CDR3nt: TGTGCCAGCAGTTCAGGGGGTGACGGCTATGGCTACACCTTC
CDR3aa: CASSSGGDGYGYTF
v_gene: TRBV28
j_gene: TRBJ1-2
d_gene: TRBD1
abundance: NA

CDR3nt: TGTGCCAGCAGTGAGATAGCGGGGGGGCCGGGTAATGAGCAGTTCTTC
CDR3aa: CASSEIAGGPGNEQFF
v_gene: TRBV6-4
j_gene: TRBJ2-1
d_gene: TRBD2
abundance: NA

CDR3nt: TGCGCCAGCAGCTTGGCCTTGTACGAGCAGTACTTC
CDR3aa: CASSLALYEQYF
v_gene: TRBV5-1
j_gene: TRBJ2-7
d_gene: NA
abundance: NA

CDR3nt: TGCGCCAGCAGCCAGGAGGACAGGGCCGGAAACACCATATATTTT
CDR3aa: CASSQEDRAGNTIYF
v_gene: TRBV4-1
j_gene: TRBJ1-3
d_gene: TRBD1
abundance: NA

CDR3nt: TGTGCCTGGAGTACCGGGACAGGGAGCACCGGGGAGCTGTTTTTT
CDR3aa: CAWSTGTGSTGELFF
v_gene: TRBV30
j_gene: TRBJ2-2
d_gene: TRBD1
abundance: NA

CDR3nt: TGTGCCAGCAGCCCACCCCCCGGGACTAGCGGTAGTACTAGCACAGATACGCAGTATTTT
CDR3aa: CASSPPPGTSGSTSTDTQYF
v_gene: TRBV3-1/TRBV3-2
j_gene: TRBJ2-3
d_gene: TRBD2
abundance: NA

CDR3nt: TGTGCCAGCAGCAAACAGGGGGCAAGGGACGGGGAGCTGTTTTTT
CDR3aa: CASSKQGARDGELFF
v_gene: TRBV11-2
j_gene: TRBJ2-2
d_gene: TRBD1
abundance: NA

CDR3nt: TGTGCCAGCAGCACCCAGACAGGGGGCTATTCACCCCTCCACTTT
CDR3aa: CASSTQTGGYSPLHF
v_gene: TRBV9
j_gene: TRBJ1-6
d_gene: TRBD1
abundance: few

CDR3nt: TGTGCCAGCGCCCTTACCCCCAGCGGCCAAGAGACCCAGTACTTC
CDR3aa: CASALTPSGQETQYF
v_gene: TRBV6-5
j_gene: TRBJ2-5
d_gene: NA
abundance: once

CDR3nt: TGTGCCAGCAGCACCGGACAGGGCCACCCCTACGAGCAGTACTTC
CDR3aa: CASSTGQGHPYEQYF
v_gene: TRBV7-2
j_gene: TRBJ2-7
d_gene: TRBD1
abundance: NA

CDR3nt: TGTGCCAGCAGCCACAAGAACACTGAAGCTTTCTTT
CDR3aa: CASSHKNTEAFF
v_gene: TRBV3-1/TRBV3-2
j_gene: TRBJ1-1
d_gene: NA
abundance: NA